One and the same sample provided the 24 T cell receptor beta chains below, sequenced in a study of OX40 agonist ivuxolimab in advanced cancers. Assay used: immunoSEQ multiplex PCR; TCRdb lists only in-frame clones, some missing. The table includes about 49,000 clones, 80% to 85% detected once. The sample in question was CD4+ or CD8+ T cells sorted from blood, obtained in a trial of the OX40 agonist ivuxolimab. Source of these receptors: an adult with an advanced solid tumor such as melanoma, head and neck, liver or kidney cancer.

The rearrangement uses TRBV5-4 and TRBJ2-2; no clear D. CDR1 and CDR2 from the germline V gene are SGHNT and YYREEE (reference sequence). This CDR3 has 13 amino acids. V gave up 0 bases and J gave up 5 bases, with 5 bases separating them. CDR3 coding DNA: TGTGCCAGCAGCTTGGGCCAAACCGGGGAGCTGTTTTTT. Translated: CASSLGQTGELFF.

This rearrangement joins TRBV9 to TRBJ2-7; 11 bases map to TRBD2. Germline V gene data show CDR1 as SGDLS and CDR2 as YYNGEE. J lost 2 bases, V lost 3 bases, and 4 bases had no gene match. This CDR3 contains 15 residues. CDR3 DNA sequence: TGTGCCAGCAGCGCCGGGACTAGCGGTACCTACGAGCAGTACTTC. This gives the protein CASSAGTSGTYEQYF.

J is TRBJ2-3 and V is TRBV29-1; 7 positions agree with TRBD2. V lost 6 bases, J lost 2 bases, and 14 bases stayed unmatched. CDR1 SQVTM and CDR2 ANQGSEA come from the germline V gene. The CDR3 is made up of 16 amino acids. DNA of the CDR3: TGCAGCGTCCTTGGGGGAGGGTTTCCGGACACAGATACGCAGTATTTT. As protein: CSVLGGGFPDTDTQYF.

The CDR3 reads CASSPRDRAGYGYTF. CDR3 bases: TGCGCCAGCAGCCCCCGGGACAGGGCGGGTTATGGCTACACCTTC. This rearrangement joins TRBV5-1 to TRBJ1-2; 9 nucleotides align to TRBD1. Germline CDR1 is SGHRS and CDR2 is YFSETQ. CDR3 length equals 15 residues. After removal of 4 bases from V and 5 bases from J, the junction contained 9 bases not matched to a gene.

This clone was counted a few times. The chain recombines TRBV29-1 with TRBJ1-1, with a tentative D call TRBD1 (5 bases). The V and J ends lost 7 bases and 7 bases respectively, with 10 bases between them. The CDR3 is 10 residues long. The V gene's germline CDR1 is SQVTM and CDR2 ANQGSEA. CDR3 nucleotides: TGCAGCGGCGAAGGGGATGAAGCTTTCTTT. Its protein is CSGEGDEAFF.

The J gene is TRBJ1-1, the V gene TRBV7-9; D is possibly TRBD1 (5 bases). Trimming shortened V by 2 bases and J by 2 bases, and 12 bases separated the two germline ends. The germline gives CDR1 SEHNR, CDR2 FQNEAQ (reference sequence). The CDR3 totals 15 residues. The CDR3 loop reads CASSLPQDKNTEAFF. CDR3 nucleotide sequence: TGTGCCAGCAGCTTACCCCAGGACAAAAACACTGAAGCTTTCTTT.

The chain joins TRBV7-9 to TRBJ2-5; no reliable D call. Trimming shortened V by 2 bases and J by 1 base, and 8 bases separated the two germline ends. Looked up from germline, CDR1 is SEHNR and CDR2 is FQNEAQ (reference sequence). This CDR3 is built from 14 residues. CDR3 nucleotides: TGTGCCAGCAGCTTAATGTACACCCAAGAGACCCAGTACTTC. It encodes CASSLMYTQETQYF. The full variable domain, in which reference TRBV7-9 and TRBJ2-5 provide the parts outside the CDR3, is DTGVSQNPRHKITKRGQNVTFRCDPISEHNRLYWYRQTLGQGPEFLTYFQNEAQLEKSRLLSDRFSAERPKGSFSTLEIQRTEQGDSAMYLCASSLMYTQETQYFGPGTRLLVL.

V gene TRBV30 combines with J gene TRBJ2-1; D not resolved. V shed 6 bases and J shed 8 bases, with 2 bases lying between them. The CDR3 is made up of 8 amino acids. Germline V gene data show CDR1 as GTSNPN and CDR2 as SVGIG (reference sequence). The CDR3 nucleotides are TGTGCCTGTGATGAGCAGTTCTTC. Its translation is CACDEQFF.

The CDR3 loop is CASSWGGNEQFF. CDR3 bases: TGTGCCAGCAGTTGGGGGGGCAATGAGCAGTTCTTC. The rearrangement joins TRBV28 to TRBJ2-1, with 7 bases matching TRBD2. CDR3 size: 12 residues. The J segment lost 6 bases and the V segment lost 4 bases, leaving 0 bases of the junction unmatched. CDR1 and CDR2 (germline): MDHEN, SYDVKM.

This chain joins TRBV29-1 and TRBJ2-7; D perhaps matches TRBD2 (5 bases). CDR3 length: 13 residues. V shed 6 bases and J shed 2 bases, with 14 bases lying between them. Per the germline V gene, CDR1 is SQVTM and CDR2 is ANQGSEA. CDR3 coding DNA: TGCAGCGTCGAACTGAGGGCGACCTACGAGCAGTACTTC. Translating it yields CSVELRATYEQYF.

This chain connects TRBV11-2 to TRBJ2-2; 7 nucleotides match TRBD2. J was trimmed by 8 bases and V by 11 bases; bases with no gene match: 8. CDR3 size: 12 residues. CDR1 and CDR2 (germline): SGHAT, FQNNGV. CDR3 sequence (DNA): TGTGCCGGTACTAGCGTGAGAGGGGAGCTGTTTTTT. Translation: CAGTSVRGELFF.

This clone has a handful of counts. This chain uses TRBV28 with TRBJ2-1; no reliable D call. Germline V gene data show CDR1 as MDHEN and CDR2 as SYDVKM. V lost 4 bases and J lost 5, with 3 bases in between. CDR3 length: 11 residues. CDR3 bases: TGTGCCAGCAGTTACGACAATGAGCAGTTCTTC. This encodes CASSYDNEQFF.

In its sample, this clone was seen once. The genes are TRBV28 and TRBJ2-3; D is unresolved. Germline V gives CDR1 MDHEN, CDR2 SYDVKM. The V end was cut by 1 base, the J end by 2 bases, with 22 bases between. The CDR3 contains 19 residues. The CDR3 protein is CASSLFFEQDPPPTDTQYF. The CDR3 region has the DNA TGTGCCAGCAGTTTATTTTTCGAACAAGACCCGCCGCCCACAGATACGCAGTATTTT.

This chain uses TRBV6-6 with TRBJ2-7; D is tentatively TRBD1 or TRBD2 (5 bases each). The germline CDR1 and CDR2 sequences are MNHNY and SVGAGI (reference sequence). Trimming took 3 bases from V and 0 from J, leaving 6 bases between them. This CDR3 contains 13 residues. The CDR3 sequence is CASSYGGSYEQYV. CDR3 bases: TGTGCCAGCAGTTATGGGGGCTCCTACGAGCAGTACGTC.

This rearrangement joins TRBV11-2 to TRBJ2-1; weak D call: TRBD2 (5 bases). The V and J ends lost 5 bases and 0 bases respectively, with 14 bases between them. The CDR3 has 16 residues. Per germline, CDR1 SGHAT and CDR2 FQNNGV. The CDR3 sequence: CASSVEAERSYNEQFF. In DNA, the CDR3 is TGTGCCAGCAGCGTGGAAGCGGAGCGCTCCTACAATGAGCAGTTCTTC. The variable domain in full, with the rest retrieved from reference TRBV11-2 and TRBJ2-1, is EAGVAQSPRYKIIEKRQSVAFWCNPISGHATLYWYQQILGQGPKLLIQFQNNGVVDDSQLPKDRFSAERLKGVDSTLKIQPAKLEDSAVYLCASSVEAERSYNEQFFGPGTRLTVL.

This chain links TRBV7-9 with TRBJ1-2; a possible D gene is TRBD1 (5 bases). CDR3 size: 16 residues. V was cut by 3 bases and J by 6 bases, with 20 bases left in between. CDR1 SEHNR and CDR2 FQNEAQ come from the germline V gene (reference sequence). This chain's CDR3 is CASSLEERGGFHGYTF. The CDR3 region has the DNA TGTGCCAGCAGCTTGGAGGAAAGGGGCGGGTTTCATGGCTACACCTTC. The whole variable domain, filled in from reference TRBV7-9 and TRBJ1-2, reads DTGVSQNPRHKITKRGQNVTFRCDPISEHNRLYWYRQTLGQGPEFLTYFQNEAQLEKSRLLSDRFSAERPKGSFSTLEIQRTEQGDSAMYLCASSLEERGGFHGYTFGSGTRLTVV.

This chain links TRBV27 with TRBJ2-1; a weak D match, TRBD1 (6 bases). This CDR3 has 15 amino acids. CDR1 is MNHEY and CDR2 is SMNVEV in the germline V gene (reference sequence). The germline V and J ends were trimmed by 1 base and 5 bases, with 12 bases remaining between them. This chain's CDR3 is CASSLYRAVNNEQFF. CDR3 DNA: TGTGCCAGCAGTTTATACAGGGCGGTCAACAATGAGCAGTTCTTC.

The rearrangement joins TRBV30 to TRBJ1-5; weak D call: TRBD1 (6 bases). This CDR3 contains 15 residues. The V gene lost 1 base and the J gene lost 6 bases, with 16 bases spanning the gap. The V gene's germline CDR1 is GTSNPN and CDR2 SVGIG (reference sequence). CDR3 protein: CAWSARGIGSQPQHF. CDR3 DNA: TGTGCCTGGAGTGCTAGGGGGATCGGTAGTCAGCCCCAGCATTTT.

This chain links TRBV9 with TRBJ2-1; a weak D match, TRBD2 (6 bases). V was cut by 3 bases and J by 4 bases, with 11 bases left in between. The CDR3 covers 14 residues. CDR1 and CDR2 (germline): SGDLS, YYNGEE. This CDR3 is CASSALGGYNEQFF. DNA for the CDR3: TGTGCCAGCAGCGCGCTCGGGGGTTACAATGAGCAGTTCTTC.

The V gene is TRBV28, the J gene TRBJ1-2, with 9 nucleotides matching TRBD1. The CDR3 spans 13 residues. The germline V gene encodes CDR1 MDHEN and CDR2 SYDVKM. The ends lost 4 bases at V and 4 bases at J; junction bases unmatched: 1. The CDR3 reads CASSYRGLYGYTF. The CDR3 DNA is TGTGCCAGCAGTTACAGGGGGCTCTATGGCTACACCTTC.

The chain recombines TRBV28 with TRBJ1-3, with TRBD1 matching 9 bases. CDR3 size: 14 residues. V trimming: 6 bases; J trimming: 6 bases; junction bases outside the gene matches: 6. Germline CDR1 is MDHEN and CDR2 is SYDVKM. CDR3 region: CASRLQGAENTIYF. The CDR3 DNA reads TGTGCCAGCAGGCTACAGGGGGCGGAAAACACCATATATTTT.

The chain's CDR3 is CASSIRDTNQPQHF. CDR3 bases: TGTGCCAGTAGTATTAGGGACACTAATCAGCCCCAGCATTTT. The V call is TRBV19, the J call TRBJ1-5; possible D gene TRBD1, 6 bases. Germline V gene data show CDR1 as LNHDA and CDR2 as SQIVND (reference sequence). This CDR3 contains 14 residues. With 3 bases removed from V and 4 bases from J, the gap between germline ends came to 10 bases.

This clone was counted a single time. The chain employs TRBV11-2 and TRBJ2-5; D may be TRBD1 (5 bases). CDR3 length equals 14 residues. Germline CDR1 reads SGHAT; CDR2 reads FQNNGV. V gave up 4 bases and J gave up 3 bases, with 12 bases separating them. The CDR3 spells CASSSRQWEETQYF. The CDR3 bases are TGTGCCAGCAGCTCTAGACAGTGGGAAGAGACCCAGTACTTC.

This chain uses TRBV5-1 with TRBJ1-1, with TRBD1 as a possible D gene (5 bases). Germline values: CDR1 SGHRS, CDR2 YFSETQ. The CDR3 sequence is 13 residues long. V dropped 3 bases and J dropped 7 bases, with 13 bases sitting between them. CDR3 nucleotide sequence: TGCGCCAGCAGCTCCGGCCGGGGGGATGAAGCTTTCTTT. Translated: CASSSGRGDEAFF.